The 9 T cell receptor beta chains given below trace back to one sample, sequenced in a study of tumor-infiltrating lymphocytes in glioblastoma multiforme. Multiple V-beta primers and a C-beta primer amplified TCRB from RNA. TCRdb re-analysed the multiplex PCR reads in MiXCR, keeping a single row per CDR3 protein. The table records approximately 30,000 distinct CDR3 sequences, roughly 64% of them present only once. Sequenced material: brain tumor tissue. These receptors all come from a male donor with glioblastoma.

The J gene is TRBJ1-3, the V gene TRBV19; D unclear. V was clipped by 7 bases and J by 0 bases, with 16 bases between them. Germline V gene lookup returns CDR1 LNHDA and CDR2 SQIVND (reference sequence). There are 16 residues in the CDR3. DNA for the CDR3: TGTGCCAGTACCCTCCCCGCAGGCGCCTCTGGAAACACCATATATTTT. Amino acids: CASTLPAGASGNTIYF.

By share, this clonotype ranks as medium-sized. The rearrangement uses TRBV29-1 and TRBJ2-3; TRBD1 or TRBD2 may be the D gene (5 bases each). V was pared by 2 bases and J by 5 bases, with 11 bases between. This CDR3 region has 13 residues. CDR1 and CDR2 (germline): SQVTM, ANQGSEA. CDR3 sequence: CSVETGAGDTQYF. CDR3 in DNA: TGCAGCGTTGAAACCGGGGCTGGAGATACGCAGTATTTT.

This clonotype was seen at least ten times. The rearrangement uses TRBV7-9 and TRBJ1-4, with unresolved D. The V end was cut by 2 bases, the J end by 4 bases, with 11 bases between. There are 15 residues in the CDR3. In germline, CDR1 is SEHNR, CDR2 FQNEAQ (reference sequence). The CDR3 nucleotides read TGTGCCAGCAGCTTATGGTCGGACGTTAATGAAAAACTGTTTTTT. As protein: CASSLWSDVNEKLFF.

Regarding this clonotype: The junction shows a germline mismatch at one end, possibly a read error. The CDR3 region has the DNA TGCAGTGCTAGAGTTAAACAGCGGGGGAACACCGGGGAGCTGCCTTTT. This translates into CSARVKQRGNTGELPF. J is TRBJ2-2 and V is TRBV20-1; 8 positions agree with TRBD2. Germline CDR1 reads DFQATT; CDR2 reads SNEGSKA (reference sequence). The CDR3 loop spans 16 amino acids.

This clonotype ranks as medium-sized. The chain combines TRBV10-3 with TRBJ2-2; no definite D call. The V gene lost 3 bases and the J gene lost 7 bases, with 6 bases spanning the gap. CDR1 is ENHRY and CDR2 is SYGVKD in the germline V gene. This CDR3 has 12 amino acids. The CDR3 region is CAISDVDGELFF. The CDR3, as DNA: TGTGCCATCAGTGACGTCGACGGGGAGCTGTTTTTT.

Details on this clonotype: An end of the junction differs from the germline gene, which may be a read error. CDR3 region: CANSEEGASGVRNEQFF. For the CDR3, the DNA is TGTGCCAACAGTGAAGAAGGGGCTAGCGGGGTCCGAAATGAGCAATTCTTC. V and J are TRBV6-1 and TRBJ2-1; TRBD2 matches 9 bases. CDR1 is MNHNS and CDR2 is SASEGT in the germline V gene. The CDR3 contains 17 residues.

On this clonotype: A read error is possible here, since a much larger clone lies one base away. The rearrangement joins TRBV5-1 to TRBJ2-1; 7 bases agree with TRBD2. CDR3 size: 15 residues. The V gene's germline CDR1 is SGHRS and CDR2 YFSETQ. The chain's CDR3 is CASSSGGSSYNEHFF. CDR3 in DNA: TGCGCCAGCAGCTCCGGGGGGAGCTCCTACAATGAGCACTTCTTC.

As for this clonotype: The final CDR3 position lacks the conserved phenylalanine or tryptophan, pointing to a likely read error. The chain combines TRBV11-2 with TRBJ2-1, with D perhaps matching TRBD1 or TRBD2 (5 bases each). Germline V lookup: CDR1 SGHAT, CDR2 FQNNGV. The CDR3 covers 17 residues. V lost 1 base and J 6 bases, leaving 19 bases between the germline ends. The CDR3 loop reads CASSLAVRGPSRNEQFL. In DNA form, the CDR3 reads TGTGCCAGCAGCTTAGCAGTAAGGGGACCTTCTCGCAATGAGCAGTTCCTC.

The rearrangement links TRBV4-1 to TRBJ2-1; D tentatively reads TRBD1 or TRBD2 (7 bases each). The CDR3 extends over 17 amino acids. V was trimmed by 5 bases and J by 2 bases, leaving 19 bases between them. From germline, CDR1 is MGHRA and CDR2 YSYEKL. The CDR3 region has the DNA TGCGCCAGCAGCATCCAGGGGGGGCGGGCGCCCTACAATGAGCAGTTCTTC. It specifies CASSIQGGRAPYNEQFF.